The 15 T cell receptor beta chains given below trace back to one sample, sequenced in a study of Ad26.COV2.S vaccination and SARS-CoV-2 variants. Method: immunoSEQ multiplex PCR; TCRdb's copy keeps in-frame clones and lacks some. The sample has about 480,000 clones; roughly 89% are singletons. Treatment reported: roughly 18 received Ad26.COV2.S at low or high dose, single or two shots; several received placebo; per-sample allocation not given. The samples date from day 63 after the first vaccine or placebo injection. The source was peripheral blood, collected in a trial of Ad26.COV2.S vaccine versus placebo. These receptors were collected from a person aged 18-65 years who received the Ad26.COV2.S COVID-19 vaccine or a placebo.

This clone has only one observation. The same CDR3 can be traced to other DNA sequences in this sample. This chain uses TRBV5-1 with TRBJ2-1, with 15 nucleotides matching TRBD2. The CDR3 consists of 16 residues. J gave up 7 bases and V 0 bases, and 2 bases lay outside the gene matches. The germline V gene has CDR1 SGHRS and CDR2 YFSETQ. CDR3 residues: CASSLGGLAGGNEQFF. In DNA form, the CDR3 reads TGCGCCAGCAGCTTGGGTGGACTAGCGGGAGGGAATGAGCAGTTCTTC.

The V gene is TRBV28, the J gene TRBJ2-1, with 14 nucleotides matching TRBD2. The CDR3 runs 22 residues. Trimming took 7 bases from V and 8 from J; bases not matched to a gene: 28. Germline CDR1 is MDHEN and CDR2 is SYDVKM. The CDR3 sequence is CASTDRGSVGTSGSWGQDEQFF. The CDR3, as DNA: TGTGCCAGCACCGATCGCGGATCAGTGGGGACTAGCGGGAGTTGGGGGCAGGATGAGCAGTTCTTC.

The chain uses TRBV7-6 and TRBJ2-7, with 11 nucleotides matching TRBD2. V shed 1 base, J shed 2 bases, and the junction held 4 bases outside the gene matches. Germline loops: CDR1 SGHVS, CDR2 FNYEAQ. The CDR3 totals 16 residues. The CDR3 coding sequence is TGTGCCAGCAGCTTAGTACTAGCGGGGGTTCCCTACGAGCAGTACTTC. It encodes CASSLVLAGVPYEQYF.

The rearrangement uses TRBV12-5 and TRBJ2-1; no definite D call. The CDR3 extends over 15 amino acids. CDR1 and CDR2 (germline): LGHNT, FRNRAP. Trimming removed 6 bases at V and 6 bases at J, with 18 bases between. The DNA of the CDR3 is TGTGCTAGTGGCCCTCGGCGGCCCGAGATCAATGAGCAGTTCTTC. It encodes CASGPRRPEINEQFF.

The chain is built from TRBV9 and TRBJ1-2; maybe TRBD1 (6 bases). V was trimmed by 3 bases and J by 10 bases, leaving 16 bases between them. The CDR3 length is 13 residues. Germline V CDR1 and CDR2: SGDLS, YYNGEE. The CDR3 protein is CASSAPGAWIYTF. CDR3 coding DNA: TGTGCCAGCAGCGCCCCAGGGGCTTGGATCTACACCTTC.

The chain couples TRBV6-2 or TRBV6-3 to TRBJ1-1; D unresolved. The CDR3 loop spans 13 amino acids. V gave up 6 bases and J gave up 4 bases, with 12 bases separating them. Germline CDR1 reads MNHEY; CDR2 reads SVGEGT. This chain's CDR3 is CASSQPPPTEAFF. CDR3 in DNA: TGTGCCAGCAGCCAGCCGCCCCCCACTGAAGCTTTCTTT.

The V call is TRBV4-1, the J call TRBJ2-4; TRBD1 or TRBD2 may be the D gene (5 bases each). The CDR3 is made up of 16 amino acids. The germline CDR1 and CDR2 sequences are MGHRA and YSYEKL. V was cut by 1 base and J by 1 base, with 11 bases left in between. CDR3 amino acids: CASSQVGVPAKNIQYF. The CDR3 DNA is TGCGCCAGCAGCCAAGTGGGGGTGCCGGCCAAAAACATTCAGTACTTC.

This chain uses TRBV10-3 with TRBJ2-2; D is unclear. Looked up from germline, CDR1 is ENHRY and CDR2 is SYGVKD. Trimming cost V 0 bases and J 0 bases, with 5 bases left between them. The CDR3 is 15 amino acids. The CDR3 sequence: CAISESGTNTGELFF. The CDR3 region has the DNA TGTGCCATCAGTGAGTCCGGCACGAACACCGGGGAGCTGTTTTTT.

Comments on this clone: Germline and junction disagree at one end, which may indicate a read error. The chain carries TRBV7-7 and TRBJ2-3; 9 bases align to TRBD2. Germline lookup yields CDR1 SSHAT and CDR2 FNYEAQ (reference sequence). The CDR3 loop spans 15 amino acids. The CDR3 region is CASSRLAVGVDTQYF. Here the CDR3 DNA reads TGTGCTAGCAGCCGACTAGCGGTAGGGGTGGATACGCAGTATTTT.

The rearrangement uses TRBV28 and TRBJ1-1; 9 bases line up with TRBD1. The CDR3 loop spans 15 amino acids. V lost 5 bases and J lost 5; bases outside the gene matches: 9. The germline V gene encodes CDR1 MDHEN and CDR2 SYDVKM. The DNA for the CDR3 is TGTGCCAGCAGTATCCAGACAGGGGGAGGGACTGAAGCTTTCTTT. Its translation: CASSIQTGGGTEAFF. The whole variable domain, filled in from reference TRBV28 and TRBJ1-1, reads DVKVTQSSRYLVKRTGEKVFLECVQDMDHENMFWYRQDPGLGLRLIYFSYDVKMKEKGDIPEGYSVSREKKERFSLILESASTNQTSMYLCASSIQTGGGTEAFFGQGTRLTVV.

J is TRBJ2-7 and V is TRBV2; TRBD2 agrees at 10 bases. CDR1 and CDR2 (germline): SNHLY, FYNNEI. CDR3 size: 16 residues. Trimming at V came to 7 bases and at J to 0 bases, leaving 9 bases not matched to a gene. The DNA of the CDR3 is TGTGCCAGCACCCCTGGACTAGCGGCTAGCTCCTACGAGCAGTACTTC. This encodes CASTPGLAASSYEQYF.

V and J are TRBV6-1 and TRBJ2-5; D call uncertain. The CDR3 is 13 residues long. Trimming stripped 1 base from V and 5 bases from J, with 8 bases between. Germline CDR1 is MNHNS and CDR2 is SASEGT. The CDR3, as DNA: TGTGCCAGCAGTGAAGGAAGCCGGGAGACCCAGTACTTC. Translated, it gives CASSEGSRETQYF.

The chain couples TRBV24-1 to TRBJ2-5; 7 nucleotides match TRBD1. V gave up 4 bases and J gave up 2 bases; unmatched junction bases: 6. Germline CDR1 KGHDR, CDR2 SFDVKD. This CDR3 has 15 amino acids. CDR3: CATSEAKGQQETQYF. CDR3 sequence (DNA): TGTGCCACCAGTGAAGCGAAGGGACAGCAAGAGACCCAGTACTTC.

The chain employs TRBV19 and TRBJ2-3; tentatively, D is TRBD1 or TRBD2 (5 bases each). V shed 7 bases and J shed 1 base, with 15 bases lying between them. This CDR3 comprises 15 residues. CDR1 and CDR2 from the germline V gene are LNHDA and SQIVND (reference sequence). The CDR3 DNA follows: TGTGCCAGTATGGGGACGATCGGCGGCACAGATACGCAGTATTTT. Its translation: CASMGTIGGTDTQYF.

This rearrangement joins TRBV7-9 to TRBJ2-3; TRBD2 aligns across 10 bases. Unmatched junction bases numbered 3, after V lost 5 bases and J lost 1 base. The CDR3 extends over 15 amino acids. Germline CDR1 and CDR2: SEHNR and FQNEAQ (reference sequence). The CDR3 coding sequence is TGTGCCAGCAGCGGAGCGGGAGGGCGCACAGATACGCAGTATTTT. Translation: CASSGAGGRTDTQYF.